Below, 7 T cell receptor beta chains from the same sample are listed, as sequenced in a study of T cells in Graves' hyperthyroidism and ophthalmopathy. The TCR beta CDR3 regions underwent amplification using RNA transcripts as the source. HTBI primers were used for first-round RT-PCR of the TCR CDR3. TCRdb independently ran MiXCR on the multiplex PCR reads; one entry per CDR3 protein. The data contain about 130,000 distinct CDR3 sequences, 22% of them singletons. Sequenced input: blood. The receptors come from a woman aged 50 to 65 with Graves' hyperthyroidism that later progressed to Graves' ophthalmopathy.

The V and J genes are TRBV6-4 and TRBJ2-1, with TRBD2 as a possible D gene (5 bases). The CDR3 spans 14 residues. The ends were cut back, 0 bases at V and 8 bases at J, with 11 bases in the middle. In germline, CDR1 is MRHNA, CDR2 SNTAGT. As DNA, the CDR3 is TGTGCCAGCAGTGACTCTGGAAGGGAGCATGAGCAGTTCTTC. Amino acids: CASSDSGREHEQFF.

There are many counts of this clonotype. The CDR3 region is CAWSVGFGELFF. CDR3 sequence (DNA): TGTGCCTGGAGTGTTGGATTCGGGGAGCTGTTTTTT. This rearrangement joins TRBV30 to TRBJ2-2, with D unclear. CDR3 size: 12 residues. Trimming removed 0 bases at V and 7 bases at J, with 6 bases between. Germline CDR1 reads GTSNPN; CDR2 reads SVGIG (reference sequence).

There are many counts of this clonotype. The chain has TRBV30 and TRBJ1-5; D is unresolved. The germline V and J ends were trimmed by 0 bases and 0 bases, with 3 bases remaining between them. In germline, CDR1 is GTSNPN, CDR2 SVGIG (reference sequence). The CDR3 is 13 residues long. The CDR3 nucleotides read TGTGCCTGGAGTGTACTTAGCAATCAGCCCCAGCATTTT. Translated: CAWSVLSNQPQHF.

As DNA, the CDR3 is TGTGCCAGCAGTTACGGGGCAGATTTTAACTATGGCTACACCTTC. Protein product: CASSYGADFNYGYTF. The chain links TRBV6-5 to TRBJ1-2; a possible D gene is TRBD1 (5 bases). V was trimmed by 2 bases and J by 1 base, leaving 11 bases between them. The CDR3 runs 15 residues. From germline, CDR1 is MNHEY and CDR2 SVGAGI.

This clonotype came up a few times. The rearrangement uses TRBV5-1 and TRBJ1-5, with D possibly TRBD1 on 6 matching bases. This CDR3 has 13 residues. Trimming removed 4 bases from V and 4 bases from J, with 9 bases in between. Germline V gene data show CDR1 as SGHRS and CDR2 as YFSETQ. In DNA, the CDR3 is TGCGCCAGCAGCCAACAGGGAAATCAGCCCCAGCATTTT. The encoded protein is CASSQQGNQPQHF.

The V gene is TRBV2, the J gene TRBJ2-1, with D tentatively TRBD1 (5 bases). The CDR3 consists of 13 residues. The ends were cut back, 5 bases at V and 4 bases at J, with 9 bases in the middle. From germline, CDR1 is SNHLY and CDR2 FYNNEI. The CDR3 nucleotides are TGTGCCAGCAGTCAGACAGCTTACAATGAGCAGTTCTTC. Its protein is CASSQTAYNEQFF.

The chain is built from TRBV7-8 and TRBJ1-5, with 7 nucleotides matching TRBD1. Germline CDR1 reads SGHVS; CDR2 reads FQNEAQ. V dropped 5 bases and J dropped 0; count of bases not matched to a gene: 7. The CDR3 runs to 16 residues. CDR3 sequence (DNA): TGTGCCAGCAGCGGGGACAGAAGCTATAGCAATCAGCCCCAGCATTTT. This translates into CASSGDRSYSNQPQHF.